This TCR beta chain was recovered during a study of T cells in Graves' hyperthyroidism and ophthalmopathy. Overall study findings and caveats: Blood also carried most thyroid clonotypes expanded above 0.001.

TCR beta CDR3 regions were amplified from RNA. RT-PCR in the first round (using the HTBI primer set) targeted the TCR CDR3. Each CDR3 protein gets one entry after TCRdb re-called the multiplex PCR reads with MiXCR. The table has 500,000 or so distinct CDR3 sequences, 17% seen once. Concerning this clonotype: Its antigen is unknown.

CDR3 size: 14 residues. Trimming stripped 4 bases from V and 2 bases from J, with 10 bases between. Germline CDR1 is MGHRA and CDR2 is YSYEKL. A NOSPECS grade of at least 4, a Clinical Activity Score of at least 3 and duration under 3 months were recorded in ophthalmopathy patients. Uncontrolled infections, other autoimmune diseases, pregnancy or lactation led to exclusion of patients. The chain links TRBV4-1 to TRBJ2-3; no firm D call. The specimen was blood. The receptor comes from a woman between 18 and 30 years old with Graves' ophthalmopathy. Here the CDR3 DNA reads TGCGCCAGCAGCCCTAAAGGCTTCACAGATACGCAGTATTTT. Translated, it gives CASSPKGFTDTQYF.